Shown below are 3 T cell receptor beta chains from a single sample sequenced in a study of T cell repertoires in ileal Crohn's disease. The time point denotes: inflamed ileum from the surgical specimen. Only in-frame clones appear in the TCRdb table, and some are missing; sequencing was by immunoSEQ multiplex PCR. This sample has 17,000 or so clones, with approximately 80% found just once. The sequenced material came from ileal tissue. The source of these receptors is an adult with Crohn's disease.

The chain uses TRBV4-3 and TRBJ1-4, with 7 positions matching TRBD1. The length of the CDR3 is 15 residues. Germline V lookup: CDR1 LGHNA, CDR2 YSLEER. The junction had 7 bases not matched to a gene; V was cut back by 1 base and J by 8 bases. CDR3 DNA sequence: TGCGCCAGCAGCCAAGTGGAGGGGGCTGGGGAAAAACTGTTTTTT. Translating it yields CASSQVEGAGEKLFF.

The CDR3 loop reads CASPTGNYGYTF. As DNA, the CDR3 is TGTGCCAGCCCGACAGGTAACTATGGCTACACCTTC. The V gene is TRBV6-5, the J gene TRBJ1-2; tentative D call: TRBD1 (6 bases). Trimming cost V 8 bases and J 1 base, with 8 bases left between them. The CDR3 consists of 12 residues. Per the germline V gene, CDR1 is MNHEY and CDR2 is SVGAGI.

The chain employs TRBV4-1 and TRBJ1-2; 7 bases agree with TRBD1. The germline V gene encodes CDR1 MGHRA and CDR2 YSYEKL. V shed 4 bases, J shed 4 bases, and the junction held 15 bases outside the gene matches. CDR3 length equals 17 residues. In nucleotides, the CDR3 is TGCGCCAGCAGCCCCCTAGCAGGGGGAGGGGCGTCCTATGGCTACACCTTC. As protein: CASSPLAGGGASYGYTF.